These 20 T cell receptor beta chains came from one sample sequenced in a study of blood T cell repertoires in COVID-19. Generated by immunoSEQ multiplex PCR, the TCRdb table keeps only in-frame clones and is missing some. Here the sample spans around 160,000 clones, about nine tenths being singletons. The sample taken for sequencing was peripheral blood. These receptors were collected from a man aged 60 to 69 with active or convalescent COVID-19.

This clone was seen once. The rearrangement joins TRBV2 to TRBJ1-2; possible D gene TRBD1, 6 bases. The ends were cut back, 7 bases at V and 3 bases at J, with 12 bases in the middle. CDR3 size: 13 residues. In germline, CDR1 is SNHLY, CDR2 FYNNEI. The DNA of the CDR3 is TGTGCCAGCAAGCGTAACAGGGACTATGGCTACACCTTC. Translated: CASKRNRDYGYTF.

In the case of this clone: Other DNA sequences from this sample encode an identical CDR3 as well. The J gene is TRBJ1-5, the V gene TRBV5-1, with D tentatively TRBD1 (5 bases). The CDR3 totals 15 residues. The V end lost 0 bases, the J end lost 1 base, and 8 bases lay between the germline ends. Germline V gene sequence: CDR1 SGHRS, CDR2 YFSETQ. The CDR3, as DNA: TGCGCCAGCAGCTTGGAAGGGGTAAGCAATCAGCCCCAGCATTTT. Amino acids: CASSLEGVSNQPQHF.

The rearrangement uses TRBV4-2 and TRBJ1-2; TRBD1 is a possible D gene (6 bases). The ends were cut back, 7 bases at V and 5 bases at J, with 20 bases in the middle. The CDR3 has 15 amino acids. Germline V gene sequence: CDR1 LGHNA, CDR2 YNFKEQ. The DNA of the CDR3 is TGTGCCAGCACCTCCTCCGAGGGGCAGGGGTATGGCTACACCTTC. It specifies CASTSSEGQGYGYTF.

The genes are TRBV5-5 and TRBJ2-1; maybe TRBD2 (5 bases). The CDR3 sequence is 17 residues long. Germline CDR1 reads SGHKS; CDR2 reads YYEKEE (reference sequence). Trimming cost V 3 bases and J 2 bases, with 18 bases left between them. CDR3 DNA: TGTGCCAGCAGCTCTCCTAGGTTGGACTTACCCTACAATGAGCAGTTCTTC. Amino acids: CASSSPRLDLPYNEQFF.

This rearrangement joins TRBV12-5 to TRBJ2-7, with 8 bases that match TRBD1. Per the germline V gene, CDR1 is LGHNT and CDR2 is FRNRAP. Trimming cost V 5 bases and J 6 bases; bases outside gene matches: 9. The length of the CDR3 is 14 residues. CDR3 in DNA: TGTGCTAGTGGTCTCCAGGGGGCGTTCGGCGAGCAGTACTTC. This gives the protein CASGLQGAFGEQYF.

CDR3 in DNA: TGTGCCAGCAGCTTGGGCGGGACCCCTAGCTCCTACGAGCAGTACTTC. Its translation is CASSLGGTPSSYEQYF. The rearrangement joins TRBV5-4 to TRBJ2-7; perhaps TRBD2 as D (6 bases). CDR1 SGHNT and CDR2 YYREEE come from the germline V gene (reference sequence). The length of the CDR3 is 16 residues. V shed 0 bases and J shed 0 bases, with 13 bases lying between them.

This chain uses TRBV10-3 with TRBJ1-2; D not resolved. The germline gives CDR1 ENHRY, CDR2 SYGVKD. This CDR3 region has 12 residues. V dropped 3 bases and J dropped 2 bases, with 4 bases sitting between them. Here the CDR3 reads CAISDQNYGYTF. In DNA, the CDR3 is TGTGCCATCAGTGACCAGAACTATGGCTACACCTTC.

The chain has TRBV5-4 and TRBJ1-2, with D unresolved. In germline, CDR1 is SGHNT, CDR2 YYREEE (reference sequence). The CDR3 totals 14 residues. Trimming pared 0 bases from V and 1 base from J, leaving 7 bases between. The DNA of the CDR3 is TGTGCCAGCAGCTTGGGTGTCGGTAACTATGGCTACACCTTC. As protein: CASSLGVGNYGYTF.

This chain links TRBV6-5 with TRBJ1-4; D call uncertain. CDR1 and CDR2 from the germline V gene are MNHEY and SVGAGI. This CDR3 contains 14 residues. V lost 6 bases, J lost 8 bases, and 16 bases lay in between. CDR3: CASSTTPRYEKLFF. The CDR3 nucleotides read TGTGCCAGCAGCACGACACCCCGCTACGAAAAACTGTTTTTT.

J is TRBJ1-1 and V is TRBV6-6; 7 bases align to TRBD1. The CDR3 runs to 17 residues. The trim removed 5 bases at V and 5 bases at J, leaving 17 bases unmatched. The germline CDR1 and CDR2 sequences are MNHNY and SVGAGI (reference sequence). The CDR3 region has the DNA TGTGCCAGCAGTCCACGAGTATTTAACAGGGGAGGAACTGAAGCTTTCTTT. It codes for CASSPRVFNRGGTEAFF.

This rearrangement joins TRBV3-1 (or the pseudogene TRBV3-2) to TRBJ2-7; the D gene is possibly TRBD2 (5 bases). From germline, CDR1 is LGHDT and CDR2 YNNKEL (reference sequence). The CDR3 consists of 12 residues. Trimming stripped 8 bases from V and 5 bases from J, with 13 bases between. DNA for the CDR3: TGTGCCAGCGGGAGCGACGGGAACGAGCAGTACTTC. It is translated as CASGSDGNEQYF.

V is TRBV5-4 and J is TRBJ1-3, with a tentative D call TRBD1 (6 bases). This CDR3 has 15 amino acids. V lost 0 bases and J 2 bases, leaving 9 bases between the germline ends. The germline V gene has CDR1 SGHNT and CDR2 YYREEE (reference sequence). The CDR3 DNA reads TGTGCCAGCAGCTTGGACAGGGCTACTGGAAACACCATATATTTT. Encoded protein: CASSLDRATGNTIYF.

The rearrangement joins TRBV5-5 to TRBJ2-3, with 12 bases aligning to TRBD2. This CDR3 is 19 amino acids long. The V gene end was trimmed by 4 bases and the J gene end by 7 bases; junction bases not matched to a gene: 19. Germline lookup yields CDR1 SGHKS and CDR2 YYEKEE (reference sequence). The CDR3 coding sequence is TGTGCCAGCAGCCCCGCCCTAGCGGGAGGGCCCACAGATACGCATACGCAGTATTTT. Residues: CASSPALAGGPTDTHTQYF.

The rearrangement links TRBV16 to TRBJ2-1; D is possibly TRBD1 (5 bases). The CDR3 is 12 amino acids. V was trimmed by 1 base and J by 7 bases, leaving 5 bases between them. Germline V gene data show CDR1 as KGHSY and CDR2 as FQNENV. CDR3 in amino acids: CASSQYRNEQFF. The CDR3 DNA sequence: TGTGCCAGCAGCCAATACAGGAATGAGCAGTTCTTC.

The chain employs TRBV10-3 and TRBJ1-1; possible D gene TRBD1, 5 bases. V was clipped by 7 bases and J by 1 base, with 13 bases between them. This CDR3 comprises 14 residues. Germline CDR1 reads ENHRY; CDR2 reads SYGVKD. CDR3 region: CAITLRGENTEAFF. DNA for the CDR3: TGTGCCATCACCCTGCGGGGGGAGAACACTGAAGCTTTCTTT.

The rearrangement links TRBV2 to TRBJ2-3, with TRBD1 matching 9 bases. The CDR3 runs 17 residues. V shed 8 bases, J shed 1 base, and the junction held 13 bases outside the gene matches. Germline-derived CDR1 and CDR2 are SNHLY and FYNNEI. The DNA for the CDR3 is TGTGCCAGCGACGGGACAGGGACGTGGATGGGCACAGATACGCAGTATTTT. The encoded protein is CASDGTGTWMGTDTQYF.

The J gene is TRBJ2-7, the V gene TRBV3-1 (or the pseudogene TRBV3-2); D is possibly TRBD2 (7 bases). V was trimmed by 0 bases and J by 3 bases, leaving 12 bases between them. The CDR3 loop spans 15 amino acids. The germline CDR1 and CDR2 sequences are LGHDT and YNNKEL (reference sequence). The CDR3 sequence: CASSQDRGGGYEQYF. The CDR3, as DNA: TGTGCCAGCAGCCAAGATCGAGGGGGGGGCTACGAGCAGTACTTC.

The rearrangement uses TRBV18 and TRBJ1-2; 7 bases line up with TRBD1. Germline trimming cut 3 bases from V and 4 bases from J; bases unmatched to any gene: 14. The CDR3 loop spans 17 amino acids. Per germline, CDR1 KGHSH and CDR2 LQKENI. The CDR3 spells CASSPSSGARGSYGYTF. The CDR3 nucleotides are TGTGCCAGCTCACCGTCAAGTGGGGCCAGGGGGTCCTATGGCTACACCTTC.

About this clone: The same CDR3 also results from other DNA sequences found in this sample. The gene calls are TRBV5-1 and TRBJ1-1, with no clear D. Deletions cut 1 base from V and 0 bases from J, with 4 bases between. The CDR3 extends over 13 amino acids. Germline loops: CDR1 SGHRS, CDR2 YFSETQ. This CDR3 is CASSLQMNTEAFF. The CDR3 nucleotides read TGCGCCAGCAGCTTGCAGATGAACACTGAAGCTTTCTTT.

The chain links TRBV11-2 to TRBJ2-3; D is perhaps TRBD2 (6 bases). The V end lost 1 base, the J end lost 3 bases, and 14 bases lay between the germline ends. CDR1 and CDR2 (germline): SGHAT, FQNNGV. This CDR3 spans 16 amino acids. The CDR3 here is CASSLGGRGITDTQYF. Here the CDR3 DNA reads TGTGCCAGCAGCTTAGGGGGTCGGGGGATAACAGATACGCAGTATTTT.